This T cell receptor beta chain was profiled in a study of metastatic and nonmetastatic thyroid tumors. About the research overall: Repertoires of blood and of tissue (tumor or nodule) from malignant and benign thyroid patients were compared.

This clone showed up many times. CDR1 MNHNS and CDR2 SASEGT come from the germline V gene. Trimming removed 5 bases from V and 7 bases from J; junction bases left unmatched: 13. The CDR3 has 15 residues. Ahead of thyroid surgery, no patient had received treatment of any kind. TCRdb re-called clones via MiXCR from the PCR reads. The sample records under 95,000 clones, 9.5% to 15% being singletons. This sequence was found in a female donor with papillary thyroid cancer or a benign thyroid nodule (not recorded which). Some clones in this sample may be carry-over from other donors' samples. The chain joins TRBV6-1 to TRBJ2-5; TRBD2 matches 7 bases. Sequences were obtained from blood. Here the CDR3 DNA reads TGTGCCAGCAGTTTTCCCGGACGGTCGGGGGGGACCCAGTACTTC. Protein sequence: CASSFPGRSGGTQYF.